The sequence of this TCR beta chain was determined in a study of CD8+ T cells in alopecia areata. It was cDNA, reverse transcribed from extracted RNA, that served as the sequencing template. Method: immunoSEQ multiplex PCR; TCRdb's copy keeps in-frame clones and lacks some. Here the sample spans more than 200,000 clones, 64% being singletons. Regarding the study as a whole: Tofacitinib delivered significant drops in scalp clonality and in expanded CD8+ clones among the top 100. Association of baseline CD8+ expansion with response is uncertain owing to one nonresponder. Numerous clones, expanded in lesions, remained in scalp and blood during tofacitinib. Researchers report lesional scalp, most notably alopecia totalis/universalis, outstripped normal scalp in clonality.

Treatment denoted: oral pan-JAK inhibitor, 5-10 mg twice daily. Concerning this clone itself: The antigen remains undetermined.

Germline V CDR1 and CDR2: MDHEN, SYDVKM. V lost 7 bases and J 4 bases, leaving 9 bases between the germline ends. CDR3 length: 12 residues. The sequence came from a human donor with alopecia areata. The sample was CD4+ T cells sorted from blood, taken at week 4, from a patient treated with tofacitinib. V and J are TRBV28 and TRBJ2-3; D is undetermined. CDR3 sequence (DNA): TGTGCCAGCACCCCCCGTGCAGATACGCAGTATTTT. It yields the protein CASTPRADTQYF.